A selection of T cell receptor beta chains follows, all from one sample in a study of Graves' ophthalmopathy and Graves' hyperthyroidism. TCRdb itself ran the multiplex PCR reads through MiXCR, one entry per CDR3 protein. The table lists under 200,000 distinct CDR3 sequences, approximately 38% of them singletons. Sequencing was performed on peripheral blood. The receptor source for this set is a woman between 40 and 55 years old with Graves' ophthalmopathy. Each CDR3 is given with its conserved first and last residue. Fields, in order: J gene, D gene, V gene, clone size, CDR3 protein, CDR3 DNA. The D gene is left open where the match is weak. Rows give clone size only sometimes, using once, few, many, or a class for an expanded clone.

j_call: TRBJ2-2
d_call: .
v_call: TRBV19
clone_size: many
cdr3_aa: CASSIGLERKNTGELFF
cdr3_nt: TGTGCCAGTAGTATTGGATTGGAAAGGAAGAACACCGGGGAGCTGTTTTTT

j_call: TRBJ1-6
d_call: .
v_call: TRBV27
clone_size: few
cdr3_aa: CASSLGAERGSPLHF
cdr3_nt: TGTGCCAGCAGTTTAGGGGCAGAGAGGGGATCACCCCTCCACTTT

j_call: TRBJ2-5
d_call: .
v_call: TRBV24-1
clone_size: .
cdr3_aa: CATSDSGGASETQYF
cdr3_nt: TGTGCCACCAGTGATTCCGGAGGGGCATCAGAGACCCAGTACTTC

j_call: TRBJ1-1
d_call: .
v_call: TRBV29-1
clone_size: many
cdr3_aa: CSAQNAEAFF
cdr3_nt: TGCAGCGCCCAGAATGCTGAAGCTTTCTTT

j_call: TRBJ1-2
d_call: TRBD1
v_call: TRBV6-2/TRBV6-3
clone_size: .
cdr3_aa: CASSTIGTGEGYTF
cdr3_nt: TGTGCCAGCAGTACTATCGGGACAGGGGAAGGCTACACCTTC

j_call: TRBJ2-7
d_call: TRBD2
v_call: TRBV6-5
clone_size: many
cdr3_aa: CASSYSLAGGSYEQYF
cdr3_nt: TGTGCCAGCAGTTACTCACTAGCGGGAGGGTCCTACGAGCAGTACTTC

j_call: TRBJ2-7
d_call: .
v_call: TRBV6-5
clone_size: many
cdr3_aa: CASSYSEGFEQYF
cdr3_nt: TGTGCCAGCAGTTACTCGGAGGGCTTTGAGCAGTACTTC

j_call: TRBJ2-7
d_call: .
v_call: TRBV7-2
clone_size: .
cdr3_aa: CASSLGLASEQYF
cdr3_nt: TGTGCCAGCAGCTTAGGGTTGGCCAGCGAGCAGTACTTC

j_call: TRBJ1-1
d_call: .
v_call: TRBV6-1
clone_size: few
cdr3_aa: CASSARGDEAFF
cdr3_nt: TGTGCCAGCAGTGCCAGGGGAGACGAAGCTTTCTTT

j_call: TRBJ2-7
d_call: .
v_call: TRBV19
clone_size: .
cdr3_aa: CATRGGTAFEQYF
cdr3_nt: TGTGCCACTAGGGGCGGGACAGCTTTCGAGCAGTACTTC

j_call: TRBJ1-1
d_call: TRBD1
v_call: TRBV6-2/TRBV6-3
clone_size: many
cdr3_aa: CASSSYRGKAFF
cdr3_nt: TGTGCCAGCAGTTCTTACAGGGGGAAAGCTTTCTTT

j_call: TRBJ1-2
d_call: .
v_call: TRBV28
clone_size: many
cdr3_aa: CASSLFRGFNYGYTF
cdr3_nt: TGTGCCAGCAGTTTATTTCGGGGGTTTAACTATGGCTACACCTTC

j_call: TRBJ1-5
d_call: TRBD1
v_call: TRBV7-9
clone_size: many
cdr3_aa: CASSFGTGNNQPQHF
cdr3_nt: TGTGCCAGCAGCTTTGGGACAGGTAACAATCAGCCCCAGCATTTT

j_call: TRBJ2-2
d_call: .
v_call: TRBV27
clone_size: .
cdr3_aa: CASGRPGTDGRGGELFF
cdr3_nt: TGTGCCAGCGGTAGGCCGGGGACCGACGGAAGGGGCGGGGAGCTGTTTTTT

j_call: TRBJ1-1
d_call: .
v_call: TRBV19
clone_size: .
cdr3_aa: CASSMKTAPYTEAFF
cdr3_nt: TGTGCCAGTAGTATGAAGACCGCCCCGTACACTGAAGCTTTCTTT

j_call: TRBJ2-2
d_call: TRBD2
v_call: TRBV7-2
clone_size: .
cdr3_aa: CASSRSGTPGELFF
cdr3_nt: TGTGCCAGCAGCCGTAGCGGGACTCCCGGGGAGCTGTTTTTT

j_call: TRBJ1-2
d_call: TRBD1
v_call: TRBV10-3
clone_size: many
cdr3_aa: CAIRDRGGVSGYTF
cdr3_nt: TGTGCCATCAGAGACAGGGGTGGTGTAAGTGGCTACACCTTC

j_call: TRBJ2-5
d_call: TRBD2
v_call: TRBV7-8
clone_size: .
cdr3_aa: CASSLGTSGRQTQYF
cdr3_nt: TGTGCCAGCAGCTTAGGGACTAGCGGTAGACAGACCCAGTACTTC

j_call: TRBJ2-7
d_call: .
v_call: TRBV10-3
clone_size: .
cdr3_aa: CASSWGSSYEQYF
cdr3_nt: TGTGCCAGCAGTTGGGGTAGCTCCTACGAGCAGTACTTC

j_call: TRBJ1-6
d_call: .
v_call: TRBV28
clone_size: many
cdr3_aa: CASRGPNSPLHF
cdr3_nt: TGTGCCAGCAGGGGCCCTAATTCACCCCTCCACTTT

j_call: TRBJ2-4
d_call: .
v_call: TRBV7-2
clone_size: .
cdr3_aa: CASSLGSPGVNIQYF
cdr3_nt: TGTGCCAGCAGCTTAGGCAGCCCAGGGGTCAACATTCAGTACTTC

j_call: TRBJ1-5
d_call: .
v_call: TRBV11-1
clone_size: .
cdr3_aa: CASSLDRWGESNQPQHF
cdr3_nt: TGTGCCAGCAGCTTAGACCGTTGGGGGGAGAGCAATCAGCCCCAGCATTTT

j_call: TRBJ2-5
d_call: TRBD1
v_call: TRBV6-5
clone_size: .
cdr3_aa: CASSSGQALETQYF
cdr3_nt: TGTGCCAGCAGTTCCGGACAGGCTTTAGAGACCCAGTACTTC

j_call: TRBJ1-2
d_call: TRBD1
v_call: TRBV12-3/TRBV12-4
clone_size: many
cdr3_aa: CASTRGLGQGACTF
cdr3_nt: TGTGCCAGCACCCGGGGGCTCGGGCAGGGGGCTTGCACCTTC

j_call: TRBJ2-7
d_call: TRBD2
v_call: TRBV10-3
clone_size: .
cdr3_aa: CATQGLAGVYEQYF
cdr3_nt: TGTGCCACCCAGGGACTAGCGGGAGTCTACGAGCAGTACTTC

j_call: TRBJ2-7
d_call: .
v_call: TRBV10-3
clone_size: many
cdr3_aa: CAIKTASSYEQYF
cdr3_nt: TGTGCCATCAAGACAGCATCCTCCTACGAGCAGTACTTC

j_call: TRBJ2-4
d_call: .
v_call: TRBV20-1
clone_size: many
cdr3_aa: CSACEGGKNIQYF
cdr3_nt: TGCAGTGCTTGCGAGGGCGGCAAAAACATTCAGTACTTC

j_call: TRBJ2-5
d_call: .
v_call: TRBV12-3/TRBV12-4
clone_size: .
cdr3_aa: CASSSSGGTETQYF
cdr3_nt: TGTGCCAGCAGTTCCTCCGGGGGCACGGAGACCCAGTACTTC

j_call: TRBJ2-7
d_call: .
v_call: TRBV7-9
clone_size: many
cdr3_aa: CASRVGGGDYEQYF
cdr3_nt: TGTGCCAGCAGGGTTGGAGGGGGTGACTACGAGCAGTACTTC

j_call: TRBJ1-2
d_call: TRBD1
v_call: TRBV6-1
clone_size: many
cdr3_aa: CASSLNRGLGYGYTF
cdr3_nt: TGTGCCAGCAGTCTAAACAGGGGGCTGGGCTATGGCTACACCTTC

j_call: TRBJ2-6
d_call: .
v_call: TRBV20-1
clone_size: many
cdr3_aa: CSALDRYSGANVLTF
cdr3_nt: TGCAGTGCTTTGGACAGATACTCTGGGGCCAACGTCCTGACTTTC

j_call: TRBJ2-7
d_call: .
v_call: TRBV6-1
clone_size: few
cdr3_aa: CASSPSGAGTFTYF
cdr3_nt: TGTGCCAGCAGCCCCTCGGGGGCAGGGACTTTCACGTACTTC

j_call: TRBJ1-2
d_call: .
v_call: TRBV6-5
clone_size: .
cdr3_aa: CTSSYSAGVGYTF
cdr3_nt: TGTACCAGCAGTTACTCGGCAGGGGTAGGCTACACCTTC

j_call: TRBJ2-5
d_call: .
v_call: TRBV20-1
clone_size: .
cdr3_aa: CSARGLTVQETQYF
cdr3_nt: TGCAGTGCTAGAGGTTTGACTGTACAAGAGACCCAGTACTTC

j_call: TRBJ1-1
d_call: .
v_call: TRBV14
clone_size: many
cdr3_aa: CASSHGGLNTEAFF
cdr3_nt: TGTGCCAGCAGCCACGGTGGGTTGAACACTGAAGCTTTCTTT

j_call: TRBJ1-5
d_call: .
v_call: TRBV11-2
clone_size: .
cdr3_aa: CASSLDRSSNQPQHF
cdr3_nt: TGTGCCAGCAGCTTAGATCGCAGTAGCAATCAGCCCCAGCATTTT

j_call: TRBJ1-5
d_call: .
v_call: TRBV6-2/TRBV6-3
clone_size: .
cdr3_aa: CASSYSLGGGNQPQHF
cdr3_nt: TGTGCCAGCAGTTACTCTTTGGGCGGAGGCAATCAGCCCCAGCATTTT